These T cell receptor beta chains were read from a single sample in a study of graft-versus-host responses after intestinal transplantation. Only in-frame clones appear in the TCRdb table, and some are missing; sequencing was by immunoSEQ multiplex PCR. Of around 110,000 clones listed, over 75% are singletons. For these TCRs, the target antigens are not known. Specimen: unstimulated CD4+ T cells sorted from spleen or lymph node cells, collected before intestinal transplant. The receptors originated from a human donor who received an intestinal transplant. Both conserved end residues are part of each CDR3. A D gene is named only where the DNA matches it firmly. The listing skips clone size in some rows; elsewhere it reads once, few, many or a size class.

d_call,cdr3_length,clone_size,j_call,v_call,cdr3_nt,cdr3_aa
-,16,-,TRBJ2-1,TRBV5-1,TGCGCCAGCAGCTTGGTGTCAGGGGACCCCTACAATGAGCAGTTCTTC,CASSLVSGDPYNEQFF
-,14,-,TRBJ1-6,TRBV6-1,TGTGCCTGCGGCCCGGCAGCCTCTTGGTCACCCCTCCACTTT,CACGPAASWSPLHF
-,15,-,TRBJ1-5,TRBV6-1,TGTGCCAGCAGTGAAGTGCGGCAGATAAAACAGCCCCAGCATTTT,CASSEVRQIKQPQHF
TRBD2,15,-,TRBJ2-7,TRBV5-4,TGTGCCAGCAGCTTGAATGGGGGAGGGCCATACGAGCAGTACTTC,CASSLNGGGPYEQYF
TRBD2,16,-,TRBJ2-7,TRBV5-5,TGTGCCAGCAGCTTCATAGCGGGCCGGTTAGGCGACGAGCAGTACTTC,CASSFIAGRLGDEQYF
-,13,-,TRBJ1-1,TRBV30,TGTGCCTGGAGTGAACAGGGGAACACTGAAGCTTTCTTT,CAWSEQGNTEAFF
TRBD2,16,-,TRBJ2-1,TRBV14,TGTGCCAGCAGCCCGAGACTAGCGGGGGTATACAATGAGCAGTTCTTC,CASSPRLAGVYNEQFF
TRBD1,13,-,TRBJ1-2,TRBV19,TGTGCCAGTAACCCCCCAGGGGGCGGAATAAGGACCTTC,CASNPPGGGIRTF
TRBD2,17,-,TRBJ2-3,TRBV13,TGTGCCAGCTCACGGGGTAGCGGGGGCTTTAGGACAGATACGCAGTATTTT,CASSRGSGGFRTDTQYF
-,12,once,TRBJ1-5,TRBV18,TGTGCCAGCTCATTAGTCGGTCAGCCCCAGCATTTT,CASSLVGQPQHF
TRBD2,16,-,TRBJ2-2,TRBV29-1,TGCAGCGCTGCCCTCTACGCGGGGGTGAACACCGGGGAGCTGTTTTTT,CSAALYAGVNTGELFF
-,14,few,TRBJ1-1,TRBV11-2,TGTGCCAGCAGCTTAGGCAGGGTAGGCACTGAAGCTTTCTTT,CASSLGRVGTEAFF
TRBD1,14,-,TRBJ2-1,TRBV6-6,TGTGCCAGCAGCGACAGGGGGCACTACAATGAGCAGTTCTTC,CASSDRGHYNEQFF
TRBD2,15,few,TRBJ2-1,TRBV4-1,TGCGCCAGCAGCCAAGAATGGACTAGTTCACGGGAGCAGTTCTTC,CASSQEWTSSREQFF
-,14,-,TRBJ2-5,TRBV12-5,TGTGCTAGTGGTTTGGGGACACTTCAAGAGACCCAGTACTTC,CASGLGTLQETQYF
TRBD1,16,-,TRBJ2-7,TRBV5-1,TGCGCCAGCAGCTTGGCGTCCGGGACAGGGGGCTGGGAGCAGTACTTC,CASSLASGTGGWEQYF
TRBD1,13,-,TRBJ1-2,TRBV10-3,TGTGCCACGCGAACGAGACAGGGGGGCGGCTACACCTTC,CATRTRQGGGYTF
-,11,-,TRBJ1-2,TRBV20-1,TGCAGTGCTAGAACGGGGAATGGCTACACCTTC,CSARTGNGYTF
-,12,-,TRBJ1-1,TRBV18,TGTGCCAGCTCACCCGCCGGGATCGGGGCTTTCTTT,CASSPAGIGAFF